The present T cell receptor beta chain was sequenced within a study of glioma-infiltrating T cells. Overall study findings and caveats: Tissue and blood shared very few CDR3 sequences.

The iRepertoire nested amplicon-rescue multiplex PCR amplified TCR alpha and beta CDR3s from RNA. TCRdb reanalysed the multiplex PCR reads using MiXCR and keeps one entry per CDR3 protein. In the table there are fewer than 110,000 distinct CDR3 sequences, about 28% of which are singletons. This CDR3 is built from 15 residues. V was shortened by 3 bases and J by 8 bases, with 20 bases between the two germline ends. CDR1 is DFQATT, CDR2 SNEGSKA, per germline (reference sequence). Concerning this clonotype: Its cognate antigen is unknown.

This clonotype was obtained from a human donor with low-grade glioma or glioblastoma, undergoing nonglioma brain surgery, or in good health (not recorded which). The specimen was glioma tissue, nonneoplastic brain tissue, or PBMCs (not recorded which). This sequence joins TRBV20-1 and TRBJ2-1; D remains unclear. CDR3 in DNA: TGCAGTGCTAGGAACCCCGGGCCAAAAGGATATGAGCAGTTCTTC. Encoded protein: CSARNPGPKGYEQFF.